Shown below are 12 T cell receptor beta chains from a single sample sequenced in a study of regulatory T cells in long-lasting Graves disease. Arm-PCR with iRepertoire HTBI primers amplified the CDR3 regions for these TCR beta libraries. TCRdb called the multiplex PCR reads again in MiXCR, with one record for every CDR3 protein. The sample contains more than 400,000 distinct CDR3 sequences, about 16% of which appear only once. Time point reported: newly diagnosed GD, antithyroid drugs for less than 3 months. From RNA extracted from PBMCs, the TCR library was made. These data also formed part of another study, on T cells in Graves' hyperthyroidism and ophthalmopathy.

Sample: peripheral blood mononuclear cells (PBMCs), taken at new diagnosis, from a patient treated with antithyroid drugs. These receptors all come from a woman aged 25 to 45 with Graves disease.

J is TRBJ2-6 and V is TRBV18; D gene unclear. There are 16 residues in the CDR3. Trimming cost V 1 base and J 0 bases, with 7 bases left between them. Germline V gene lookup returns CDR1 KGHSH and CDR2 LQKENI. The CDR3 spells CASSPQQYSGANVLTF. CDR3 nucleotides: TGTGCCAGCTCACCACAGCAATACTCTGGGGCCAACGTCCTGACTTTC.

This clonotype showed up many times. CDR3 region: CASETGDGNEQYF. CDR3 DNA sequence: TGTGCCAGCGAGACAGGGGACGGTAACGAGCAGTACTTC. V is TRBV28 and J is TRBJ2-7; 8 bases agree with TRBD1. V gave up 8 bases and J gave up 5 bases; unmatched junction bases: 8. The CDR3 totals 13 residues. Germline V gene data show CDR1 as MDHEN and CDR2 as SYDVKM.

The sample holds many counts of this clonotype. CDR3 region: CASKAGANTGELFF. The CDR3 DNA reads as TGTGCCAGCAAGGCGGGGGCGAACACCGGGGAGCTGTTTTTT. V is TRBV7-9 and J is TRBJ2-2; 7 bases map to TRBD2. Germline CDR1 and CDR2: SEHNR and FQNEAQ (reference sequence). Trimming removed 7 bases from V and 0 bases from J; junction bases left unmatched: 2. There are 14 residues in the CDR3.

In regard to this clonotype: Given a much more abundant clone one base away, this may be a read error. The V gene is TRBV28, the J gene TRBJ2-3; D gene ambiguous. The V gene lost 4 bases and the J gene lost 3 bases, with 8 bases spanning the gap. CDR3 length: 13 residues. The germline gives CDR1 MDHEN, CDR2 SYDVKM. CDR3 in DNA: TGTGCCAGCAGTTCTGTGTGGACAGATACGCAGTATTTT. Translated, it gives CASSSVWTDTQYF.

This clonotype appeared many times. The genes are TRBV7-2 and TRBJ2-7; TRBD2 aligns across 10 bases. The CDR3 has 16 residues. The V gene's germline CDR1 is SGHTA and CDR2 FQGNSA. V lost 0 bases to trimming and J lost 3 bases; unmatched junction nucleotides: 5. CDR3 coding DNA: TGTGCCAGCAGCTTAGCGGCTAGCGGGAGAGTCTACGAGCAGTACTTC. This gives the protein CASSLAASGRVYEQYF.

This clonotype was seen a few times. The CDR3 DNA follows: TGTGCCAGCAGACGGGGGTCACTAGCGGGAGCCCTATCCTACGAGCAGTACTTC. Translated: CASRRGSLAGALSYEQYF. The chain employs TRBV7-8 and TRBJ2-7; 11 bases map to TRBD2. The CDR3 spans 18 residues. Germline V gives CDR1 SGHVS, CDR2 FQNEAQ. After removal of 6 bases from V and 1 base from J, the junction contained 14 bases not matched to a gene. Variable domain in full (rest from reference TRBV7-8 and TRBJ2-7): GAGVSQSPRYKVAKRGQDVALRCDPISGHVSLFWYQQALGQGPEFLTYFQNEAQLDKSGLPSDRFFAERPEGSVSTLKIQRTQQEDSAVYLCASRRGSLAGALSYEQYFGPGTRLTVT.

The rearrangement uses TRBV7-9 and TRBJ1-3; D is unresolved. V was cut by 3 bases and J by 2 bases, with 14 bases left in between. The CDR3 spans 16 residues. CDR1 SEHNR and CDR2 FQNEAQ come from the germline V gene (reference sequence). CDR3 residues: CASSFLIRGTGNTIYF. The CDR3 DNA reads as TGTGCCAGCAGCTTTTTAATTAGAGGGACTGGAAACACCATATATTTT.

This clonotype was seen more than once but under ten times. The V call is TRBV4-1, the J call TRBJ1-1, with D tentatively TRBD1 (6 bases). This CDR3 has 19 residues. Trimming shortened V by 0 bases and J by 6 bases, and 26 bases separated the two germline ends. The germline gives CDR1 MGHRA, CDR2 YSYEKL. For the CDR3, the DNA is TGCGCCAGCAGCCAAGATGGGGGGGGGGCCTTTACTTTTGCCGCTGAAGCTTTCTTT. Residues: CASSQDGGGAFTFAAEAFF.

This clonotype was seen repeatedly, ten times or more. The chain has TRBV5-1 and TRBJ2-7; 7 positions agree with TRBD1. The CDR3 has 12 amino acids. V shed 5 bases and J 6 bases; nucleotides not matched to a gene: 5. Germline CDR1 SGHRS, CDR2 YFSETQ. The CDR3, as DNA: TGCGCCAGCAGAGACAGGGAACGCGAGCAGTACTTC. It encodes CASRDREREQYF.

This clonotype was seen more than once but under ten times. The chain has TRBV20-1 and TRBJ1-1; TRBD1 is a possible D gene (6 bases). The V gene lost 0 bases and the J gene lost 3 bases, with 11 bases spanning the gap. The CDR3 extends over 14 amino acids. Per the germline V gene, CDR1 is DFQATT and CDR2 is SNEGSKA (reference sequence). CDR3 nucleotide sequence: TGCAGTGCTAGAGACCGAACAGGGCACACTGAAGCTTTCTTT. Amino acids: CSARDRTGHTEAFF.

This clonotype was detected many times. The chain employs TRBV12-3 or TRBV12-4 and TRBJ2-7; 11 nucleotides match TRBD1. The junction had 11 bases not matched to a gene; V was cut back by 2 bases and J by 2 bases. The CDR3 loop spans 18 amino acids. The CDR3 sequence: CASSLLIRGQGVTYEQYF. The CDR3 DNA sequence: TGTGCCAGCAGTTTACTCATCAGGGGACAGGGGGTAACCTACGAGCAGTACTTC.

This clonotype was detected only once. A much larger clone sits a single nucleotide away, making a read error possible. J is TRBJ2-7 and V is TRBV6-5; 7 nucleotides line up with TRBD1. V shed 4 bases, J shed 1 base, and the junction held 7 bases outside the gene matches. The V gene's germline CDR1 is MNHEY and CDR2 SVGAGI. The CDR3 sequence is 15 residues long. CDR3: CASSCDRDRSYEQYF. The DNA for the CDR3 is TGTGCCAGCAGTTGCGACCGGGACAGATCCTACGAGCAGTACTTC.